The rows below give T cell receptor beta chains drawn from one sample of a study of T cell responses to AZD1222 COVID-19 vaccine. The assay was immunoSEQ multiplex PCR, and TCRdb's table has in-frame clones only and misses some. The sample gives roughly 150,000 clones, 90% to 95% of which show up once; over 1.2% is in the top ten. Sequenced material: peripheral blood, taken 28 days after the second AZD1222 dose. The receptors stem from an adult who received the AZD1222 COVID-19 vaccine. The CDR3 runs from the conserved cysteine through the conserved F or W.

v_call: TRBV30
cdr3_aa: CAWRGAPPYNEQFF

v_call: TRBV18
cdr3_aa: CASSPVRGLTDTQYF

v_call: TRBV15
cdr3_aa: CATSLRDRETQYF

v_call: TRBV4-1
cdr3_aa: CASSQVDRGLEKLFF

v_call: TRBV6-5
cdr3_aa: CASSRRAGNQPQHF

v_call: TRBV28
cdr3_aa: CASQNGLNQPQHF

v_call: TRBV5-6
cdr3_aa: CASSSTRALLF

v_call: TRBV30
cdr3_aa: CAWSVGLYSNQPQHF

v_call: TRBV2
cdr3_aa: CASSEPGRDYGYTF

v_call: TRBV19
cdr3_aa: CASLRGNYGYTF

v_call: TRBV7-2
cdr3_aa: CATKQSIGFAGAQYEQYF

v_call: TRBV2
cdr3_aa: CASPGGTGKGETQYF

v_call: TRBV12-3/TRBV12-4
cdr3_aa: CASSRANTEAFF

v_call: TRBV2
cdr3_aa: CASSHEWGQNSNQPQHF

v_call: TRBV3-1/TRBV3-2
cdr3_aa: CASSETGNYGYTF

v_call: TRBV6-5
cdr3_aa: CASALPDATNEKLFF

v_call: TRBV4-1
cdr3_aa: CASSLGLADTYEQYF

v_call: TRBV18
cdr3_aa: CASSTRRAEAFF

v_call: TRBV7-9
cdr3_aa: CASSLVSTDTQYF

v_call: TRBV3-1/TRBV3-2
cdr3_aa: CASTPDSWREGDTQYF

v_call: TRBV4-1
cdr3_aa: CASSQGQIRNYGYTF

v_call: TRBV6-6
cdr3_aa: CASSYGTAWQPQHF

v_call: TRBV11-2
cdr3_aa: CASSLRRDGDEQFF

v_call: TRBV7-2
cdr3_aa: CASSPRTSGMVNEQFF

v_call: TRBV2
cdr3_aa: CASSPRVGGTGNTIYF

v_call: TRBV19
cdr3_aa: CASSSAQSALYYYTF

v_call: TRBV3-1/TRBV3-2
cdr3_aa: CASSPREGRYEQYF

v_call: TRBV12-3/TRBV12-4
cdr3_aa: CASSLLQNYGYTF

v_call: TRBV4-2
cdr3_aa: CASSQTDRVWAYEQYF

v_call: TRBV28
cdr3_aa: CASSIQAGGPYNEQFF

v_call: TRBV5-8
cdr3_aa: CASSLRQGRQYF

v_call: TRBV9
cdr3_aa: CASSSSWGGELFF

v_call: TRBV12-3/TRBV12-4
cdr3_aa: CASSRQGSQPQHF

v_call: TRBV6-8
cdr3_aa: CASKPPGGNSNQPQHF

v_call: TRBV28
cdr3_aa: CASSTLGQGLKEKLFF